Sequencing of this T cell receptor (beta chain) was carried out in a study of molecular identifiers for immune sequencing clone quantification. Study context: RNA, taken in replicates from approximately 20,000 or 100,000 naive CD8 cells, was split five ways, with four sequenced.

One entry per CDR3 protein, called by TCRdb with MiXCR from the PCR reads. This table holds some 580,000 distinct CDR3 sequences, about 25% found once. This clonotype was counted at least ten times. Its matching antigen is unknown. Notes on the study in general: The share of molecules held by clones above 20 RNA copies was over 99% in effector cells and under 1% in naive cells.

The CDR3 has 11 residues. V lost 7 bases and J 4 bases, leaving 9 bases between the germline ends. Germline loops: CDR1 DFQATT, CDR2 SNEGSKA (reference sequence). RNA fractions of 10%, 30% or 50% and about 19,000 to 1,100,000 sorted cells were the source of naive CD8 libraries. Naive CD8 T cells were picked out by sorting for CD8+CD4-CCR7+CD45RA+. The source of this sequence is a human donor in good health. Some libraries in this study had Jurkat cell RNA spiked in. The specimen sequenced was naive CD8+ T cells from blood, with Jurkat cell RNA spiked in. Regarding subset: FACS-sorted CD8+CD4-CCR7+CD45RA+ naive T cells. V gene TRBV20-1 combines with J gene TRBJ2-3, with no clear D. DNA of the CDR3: TGCAGTGTAGGCGCCCCAGATACGCAGTATTTT. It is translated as CSVGAPDTQYF.